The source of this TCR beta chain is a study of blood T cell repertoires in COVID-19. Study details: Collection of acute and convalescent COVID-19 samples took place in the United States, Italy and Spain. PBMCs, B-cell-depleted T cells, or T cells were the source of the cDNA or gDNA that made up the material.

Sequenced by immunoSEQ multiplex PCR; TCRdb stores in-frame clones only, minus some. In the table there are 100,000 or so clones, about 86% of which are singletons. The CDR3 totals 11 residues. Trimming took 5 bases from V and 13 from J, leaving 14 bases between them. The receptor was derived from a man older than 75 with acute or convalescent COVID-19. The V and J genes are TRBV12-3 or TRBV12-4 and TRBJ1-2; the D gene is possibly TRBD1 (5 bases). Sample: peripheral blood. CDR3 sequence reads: CASSATGLFTF. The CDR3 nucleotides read TGTGCCAGCAGTGCCACAGGTCTGTTCACCTTC.